This T cell receptor (beta chain) is drawn from a study of blood T cells in healthy people across ages. Study details: Template switching caught about one barcoded beta molecule for each two T cells. General study findings and limits: Age brought a roughly linear fall in TCR beta diversity measured per million T cells.

Details on this clonotype: Antigen specificity is unknown.

V shed 4 bases, J shed 11 bases, and the junction held 13 bases outside the gene matches. This CDR3 has 15 amino acids. Together with a sample-barcoded 5' primer, a J-beta primer mix was included in a second PCR lasting roughly 6 to 12 cycles. The template-switch adaptor, which had 12 random nucleotides, put a tag on each cDNA molecule. Each of the samples gave a minimum of 2.5 million paired-end reads that contained CDR3. TCRdb processed the 5' RACE reads anew with MiXCR; each CDR3 protein has one entry. This table holds 710,000 or so distinct CDR3 sequences, approximately 21% found once. The sequence came from a man between 70 and 80 years old in good health. Sequenced sample: blood. This chain links TRBV12-3 or TRBV12-4 with TRBJ2-5; 10 nucleotides align to TRBD2. The chain's CDR3 is CASSSSSSGRAAQYF. For the CDR3, the DNA is TGTGCCAGCAGTTCCTCTTCTAGCGGGAGAGCGGCTCAGTACTTC.